This T cell receptor (beta chain) was sequenced during a study of CD8+ T cells in alopecia areata. This CDR3 spans 13 amino acids. Per the germline V gene, CDR1 is KGHSY and CDR2 is FQNENV. Trimming stripped 5 bases from V and 8 bases from J, with 15 bases between. To note about this clone: Its matching antigen is unknown.

Study results and caveats: Higher clonality was seen in lesional scalp than in normal scalp, especially in alopecia totalis/universalis. Scalp sequencing captures resident alphabeta T cells of normal skin too.

RNA was isolated and reverse transcribed to cDNA, the sequencing template. This table comes from immunoSEQ multiplex PCR, and its TCRdb copy is limited to in-frame clones, with some not included. The data show under 150,000 clones, approximately 60% seen once. The chain uses TRBV16 and TRBJ1-2; maybe TRBD1 (6 bases). The TCR comes from a human donor in good health. Input material: CD8+ T cells sorted from blood. CDR3 loop: CASSSTGGNGYTF. The DNA for the CDR3 is TGTGCCAGCAGCTCGACAGGAGGAAACGGCTACACCTTC.